This T cell receptor beta chain comes out of a study of cytomegalovirus exposure and HLA in healthy donors. General study points: Productive rates of about 87% or about 30% were seen for most TCR beta V segments in an earlier analysis. An analysis was carried out at a later point. It showed that HLA-associated TCR beta chains were more clonally expanded than equally common non-associated chains. In all likelihood, a cluster of highly shared sequence variants was a sequencing artifact.

PCR involved 60 Vbeta and 13 Jbeta primers. Method: immunoSEQ multiplex PCR; TCRdb's copy keeps in-frame clones and lacks some. The table lists 110,000 to 150,000 clones, about 80% of them singletons. The CDR3 is 17 amino acids. Germline lookup yields CDR1 GTSNPN and CDR2 SVGIG (reference sequence). Trimming took 0 bases from V and 9 from J, leaving 24 bases between them. For this clone: Antigen: not known.

This chain uses TRBV30 with TRBJ2-1, with D possibly being TRBD1 (7 bases). The clonotype comes from a woman in her fifties or sixties in good health and CMV-seropositive. Sequencing used PBMCs. The CDR3 coding sequence is TGTGCCTGGAGTGTATCTAGGGGGAGGATAGCAGGGGGTGAGCAGTTCTTC. Protein: CAWSVSRGRIAGGEQFF.